The 10 T cell receptor beta chains presented below share a single source sample, sequenced in a study of metastatic and nonmetastatic thyroid tumors. Every patient underwent thyroid surgery untreated. With MiXCR, TCRdb reprocessed the PCR reads. There are around 30,000 clones in the sample; 15% to 20% occur only once, and about 8% lies in the top ten. Sequenced material: blood. The receptors come from a female donor with papillary thyroid cancer or a benign thyroid nodule (not recorded which). Some clones in this sample may be carry-over from other donors' samples.

Comment on this clone: The junction does not match germline at one end; this may be a read error. This sequence joins TRBV6-1 and TRBJ2-7, with D possibly TRBD1 on 8 matching bases. The CDR3 length is 13 residues. Per germline, CDR1 MNHNS and CDR2 SASEGT. The CDR3 reads CASKRTGTVSGDF. The CDR3 DNA reads TGTGCCAGCAAAAGGACAGGGACGGTGAGCGGGGACTTC.

The chain links TRBV11-2 to TRBJ2-7; no firm D call. Trimming took off 4 bases at V and 3 bases at J, with 7 bases between the two ends. Germline loops: CDR1 SGHAT, CDR2 FQNNGV. The CDR3 contains 12 residues. The CDR3 region is CASSSLGYEQYF. The DNA of the CDR3 is TGTGCCAGCAGCTCCCTGGGCTACGAGCAGTACTTC.

This clone is classed as medium-sized. The rearrangement links TRBV11-3 to TRBJ2-7; D may be TRBD2 (6 bases). V lost 6 bases, J lost 2 bases, and 17 bases lay in between. The CDR3 extends over 15 amino acids. Germline-derived CDR1 and CDR2 are SGHNT and YENEEA. Written as DNA, the CDR3 is TGTGCCAGCAGAAAGGAGGCTAGCGACACCTACGAGCAGTACTTC. Amino acid sequence: CASRKEASDTYEQYF.

The V gene is TRBV11-3, the J gene TRBJ2-3; D is ambiguous. The CDR3 runs to 11 residues. The ends were cut back, 7 bases at V and 3 bases at J, with 5 bases in the middle. CDR1 is SGHNT, CDR2 YENEEA, per germline. CDR3 nucleotides: TGTGCCAGCACCAGTACAGATACGCAGTATTTT. Translation gives CASTSTDTQYF.

This clone was recorded many times. The rearrangement uses TRBV2 and TRBJ2-2; 9 positions match TRBD1. The length of the CDR3 is 15 residues. Per the germline V gene, CDR1 is SNHLY and CDR2 is FYNNEI. The V gene end was trimmed by 8 bases and the J gene end by 0 bases; junction bases not matched to a gene: 4. The CDR3 reads CASRDRASNTGELFF. Here the CDR3 DNA reads TGTGCCAGCCGGGACAGGGCGTCGAACACCGGGGAGCTGTTTTTT.

There are many counts of this clone. The genes are TRBV6-1 and TRBJ1-4; no clear D gene. The germline V gene encodes CDR1 MNHNS and CDR2 SASEGT. The CDR3 loop spans 12 amino acids. Deletions cut 7 bases from V and 5 bases from J, with 8 bases between. CDR3 sequence: CASKTVNEKLFF. As DNA, the CDR3 is TGTGCCAGCAAAACAGTGAATGAAAAACTGTTTTTT.

In its sample, this clone was seen many times. The J gene is TRBJ1-2, the V gene TRBV2, with D possibly matching TRBD1 (5 bases). Trimming removed 3 bases at V and 7 bases at J, with 21 bases between. There are 16 residues in the CDR3. Germline V gene data show CDR1 as SNHLY and CDR2 as FYNNEI. The CDR3 nucleotides read TGTGCCAGCAGTGAGCGGGGAGGGGCCCTCCTTCGTGGCTACACCTTC. It encodes CASSERGGALLRGYTF.

This clone was recorded many times. This sequence joins TRBV20-1 and TRBJ1-5; weak D call: TRBD1 (6 bases). V was shortened by 6 bases and J by 7 bases, with 16 bases between the two germline ends. Germline V gives CDR1 DFQATT, CDR2 SNEGSKA (reference sequence). The CDR3 length is 13 residues. In nucleotides, the CDR3 is TGCAGTGCCGGGGGCAGGGCTGCCCAGCCCCAGCATTTT. This translates into CSAGGRAAQPQHF.

This clone was recorded many times. The chain joins TRBV10-3 to TRBJ1-1, with a tentative D call TRBD1 (6 bases). Per germline, CDR1 ENHRY and CDR2 SYGVKD. The V and J ends lost 5 bases and 5 bases respectively, with 9 bases between them. The CDR3 totals 12 residues. The CDR3 region is CAISTGFTEAFF. CDR3 bases: TGTGCCATCAGTACAGGGTTTACTGAAGCTTTCTTT.

This clone occurred a few times. CDR3 coding DNA: TGTGCCATCGTGACTAGCGGGAGCAGAAAGACCCAGTACTTC. Protein product: CAIVTSGSRKTQYF. The chain employs TRBV6-1 and TRBJ2-5; 12 nucleotides line up with TRBD2. Germline loops: CDR1 MNHNS, CDR2 SASEGT. Trimming at V came to 10 bases and at J to 6 bases, leaving 9 bases not matched to a gene. CDR3 length equals 14 residues.